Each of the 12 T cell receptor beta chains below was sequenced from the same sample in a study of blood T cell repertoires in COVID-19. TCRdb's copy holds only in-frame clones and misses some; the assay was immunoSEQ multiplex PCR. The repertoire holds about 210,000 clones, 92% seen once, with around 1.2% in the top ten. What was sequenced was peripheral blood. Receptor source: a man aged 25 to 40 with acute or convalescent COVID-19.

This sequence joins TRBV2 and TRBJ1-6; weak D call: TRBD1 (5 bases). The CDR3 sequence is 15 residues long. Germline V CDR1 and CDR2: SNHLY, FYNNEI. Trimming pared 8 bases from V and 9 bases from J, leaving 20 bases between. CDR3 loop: CASPEDGTDSSPLHF. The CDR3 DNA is TGTGCCAGCCCAGAGGATGGAACAGACAGTTCACCCCTCCACTTT. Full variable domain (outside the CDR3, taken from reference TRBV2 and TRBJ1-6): EPEVTQTPSHQVTQMGQEVILRCVPISNHLYFYWYRQILGQKVEFLVSFYNNEISEKSEIFDDQFSVERPDGSNFTLKIRSTKLEDSAMYFCASPEDGTDSSPLHFGNGTRLTVT.

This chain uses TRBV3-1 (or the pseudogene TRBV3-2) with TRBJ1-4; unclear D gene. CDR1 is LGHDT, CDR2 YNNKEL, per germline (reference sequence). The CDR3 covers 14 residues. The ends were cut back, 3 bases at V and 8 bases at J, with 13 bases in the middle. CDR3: CASSQTSGSEKLFF. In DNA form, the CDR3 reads TGTGCCAGCAGCCAGACATCGGGGAGCGAAAAACTGTTTTTT.

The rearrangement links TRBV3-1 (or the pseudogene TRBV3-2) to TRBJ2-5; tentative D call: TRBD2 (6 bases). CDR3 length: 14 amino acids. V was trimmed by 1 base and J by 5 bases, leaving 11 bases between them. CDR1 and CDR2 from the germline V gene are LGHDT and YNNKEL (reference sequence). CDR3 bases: TGTGCCAGCAGCCAAGGGGGAGGTAGTGAGACCCAGTACTTC. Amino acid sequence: CASSQGGGSETQYF.

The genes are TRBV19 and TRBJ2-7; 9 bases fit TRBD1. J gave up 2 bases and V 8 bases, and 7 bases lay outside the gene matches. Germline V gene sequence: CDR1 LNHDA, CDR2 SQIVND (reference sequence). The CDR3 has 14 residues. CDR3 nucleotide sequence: TGTGCCAGTGGGGACAGGGAGCCTCCCTACGAGCAGTACTTC. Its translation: CASGDREPPYEQYF. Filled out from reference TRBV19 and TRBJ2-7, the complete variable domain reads DGGITQSPKYLFRKEGQNVTLSCEQNLNHDAMYWYRQDPGQGLRLIYYSQIVNDFQKGDIAEGYSVSREKKESFPLTVTSAQKNPTAFYLCASGDREPPYEQYFGPGTRLTVT.

In DNA form, the CDR3 reads TGCGCCAGCAGCTCGACAGGCTCTGGAAACACCATATATTTT. Translated: CASSSTGSGNTIYF. The rearrangement links TRBV5-1 to TRBJ1-3; D may be TRBD1 (6 bases). The germline CDR1 and CDR2 sequences are SGHRS and YFSETQ. The CDR3 runs 14 residues. V dropped 3 bases and J dropped 0 bases, with 7 bases sitting between them.

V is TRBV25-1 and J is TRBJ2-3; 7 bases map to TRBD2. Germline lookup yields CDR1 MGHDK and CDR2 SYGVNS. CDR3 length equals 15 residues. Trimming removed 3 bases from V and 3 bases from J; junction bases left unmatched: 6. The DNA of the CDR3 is TGTGCCAGCAGTGATGCGGGGGAAGTAACAGATACGCAGTATTTT. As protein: CASSDAGEVTDTQYF.

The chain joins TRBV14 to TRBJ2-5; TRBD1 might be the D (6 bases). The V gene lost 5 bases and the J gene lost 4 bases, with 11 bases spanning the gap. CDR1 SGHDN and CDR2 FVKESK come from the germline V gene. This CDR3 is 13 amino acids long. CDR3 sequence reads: CASSRGWLETQYF. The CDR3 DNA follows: TGTGCCAGCAGCAGGGGGTGGCTAGAGACCCAGTACTTC.

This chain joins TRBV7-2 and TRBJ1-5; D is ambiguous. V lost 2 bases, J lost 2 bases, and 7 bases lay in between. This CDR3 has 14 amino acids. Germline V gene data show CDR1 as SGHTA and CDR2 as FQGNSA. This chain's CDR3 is CASSLQRGNQPQHF. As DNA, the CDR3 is TGTGCCAGCAGCTTACAAAGAGGCAATCAGCCCCAGCATTTT. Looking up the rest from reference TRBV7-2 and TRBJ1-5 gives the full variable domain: GAGVSQSPSNKVTEKGKDVELRCDPISGHTALYWYRQSLGQGLEFLIYFQGNSAPDKSGLPSDRFSAERTGGSVSTLTIQRTQQEDSAVYLCASSLQRGNQPQHFGDGTRLSIL.

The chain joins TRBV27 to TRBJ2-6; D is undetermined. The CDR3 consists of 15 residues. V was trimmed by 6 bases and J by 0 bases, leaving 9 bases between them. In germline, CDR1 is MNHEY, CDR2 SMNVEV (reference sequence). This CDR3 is CASSESVSGANVLTF. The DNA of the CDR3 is TGTGCCAGCAGCGAGAGTGTCTCTGGGGCCAACGTCCTGACTTTC.

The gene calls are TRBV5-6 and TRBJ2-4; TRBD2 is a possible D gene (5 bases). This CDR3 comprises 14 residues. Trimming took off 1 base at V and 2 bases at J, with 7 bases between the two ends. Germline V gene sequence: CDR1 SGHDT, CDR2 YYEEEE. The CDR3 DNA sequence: TGTGCCAGCAGCTTGAGAGGGACCAAAAACATTCAGTACTTC. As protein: CASSLRGTKNIQYF. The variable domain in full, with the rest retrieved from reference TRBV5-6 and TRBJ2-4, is DAGVTQSPTHLIKTRGQQVTLRCSPKSGHDTVSWYQQALGQGPQFIFQYYEEEERQRGNFPDRFSGHQFPNYSSELNVNALLLGDSALYLCASSLRGTKNIQYFGAGTRLSVL.

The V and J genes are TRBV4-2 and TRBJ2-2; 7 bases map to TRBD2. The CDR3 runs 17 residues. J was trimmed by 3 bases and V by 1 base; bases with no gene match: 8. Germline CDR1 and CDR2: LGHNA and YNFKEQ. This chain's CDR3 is CASSQGDSGSYTGELFF. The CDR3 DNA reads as TGTGCCAGCAGCCAAGGGGATAGCGGGTCCTACACCGGGGAGCTGTTTTTT.

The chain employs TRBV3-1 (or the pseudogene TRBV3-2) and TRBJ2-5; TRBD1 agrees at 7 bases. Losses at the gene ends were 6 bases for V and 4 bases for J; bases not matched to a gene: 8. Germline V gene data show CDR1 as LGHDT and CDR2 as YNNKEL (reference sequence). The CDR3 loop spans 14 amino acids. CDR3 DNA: TGTGCCAGCAGACTCACAGGGGTGGGAGAGACCCAGTACTTC. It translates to CASRLTGVGETQYF.